Following are 32 T cell receptor beta chains from one sample sequenced in a study of blood T cell repertoires in COVID-19. Profiling relied on immunoSEQ multiplex PCR, and the TCRdb table lists in-frame clones only, not all of them. The table records roughly 700,000 clones, approximately 90% of them present only once. Sequenced input: peripheral blood. The receptors were gathered from a woman aged 18-35 years with acute or convalescent COVID-19.

Only a few counts were recorded for this clone. The chain couples TRBV19 to TRBJ2-7; TRBD2 matches 7 bases. This CDR3 region has 14 residues. CDR1 and CDR2 (germline): LNHDA, SQIVND (reference sequence). V was pared by 4 bases and J by 4 bases, with 7 bases of the junction left unmatched. The CDR3 DNA is TGTGCCAGTAGTAACCTAGCGGTCCCTTACGAGCAGTACTTC. This translates into CASSNLAVPYEQYF.

The CDR3 DNA is TGTGCCAGCAGCCAAGAGGCGGGGTCTGCCTACGAGCAGTACTTC. Translation gives CASSQEAGSAYEQYF. V is TRBV14 and J is TRBJ2-7; D may be TRBD2 (6 bases). Looked up from germline, CDR1 is SGHDN and CDR2 is FVKESK. The CDR3 has 15 residues. Trimming took off 0 bases at V and 2 bases at J, with 11 bases between the two ends. Together with reference TRBV14 and TRBJ2-7, the CDR3 gives the full variable domain: EAGVTQFPSHSVIEKGQTVTLRCDPISGHDNLYWYRRVMGKEIKFLLHFVKESKQDESGMPNNRFLAERTGGTYSTLKVQPAELEDSGVYFCASSQEAGSAYEQYFGPGTRLTVT.

J is TRBJ2-7 and V is TRBV6-5; TRBD2 agrees at 9 bases. The germline V gene encodes CDR1 MNHEY and CDR2 SVGAGI. There are 15 residues in the CDR3. V shed 6 bases and J 4 bases; nucleotides not matched to a gene: 10. Written as DNA, the CDR3 is TGTGCCAGCAGATCGGCTAGCGGGGTTGGATACGAGCAGTACTTC. Translating it yields CASRSASGVGYEQYF.

The chain links TRBV19 to TRBJ1-2, with D uncertain. This CDR3 contains 13 residues. Germline V lookup: CDR1 LNHDA, CDR2 SQIVND (reference sequence). Trimming pared 9 bases from V and 4 bases from J, leaving 15 bases between. CDR3 in amino acids: CASTYHSAYGYTF. CDR3 bases: TGTGCCAGCACCTATCATAGTGCCTATGGCTACACCTTC.

The chain employs TRBV7-9 and TRBJ2-2, with D possibly being TRBD2 (6 bases). Trimming took off 5 bases at V and 0 bases at J, with 10 bases between the two ends. The germline CDR1 and CDR2 sequences are SEHNR and FQNEAQ (reference sequence). The CDR3 runs 15 residues. The DNA for the CDR3 is TGTGCCAGCAGCGCGGGGCCGGCGAACACCGGGGAGCTGTTTTTT. Amino acids: CASSAGPANTGELFF.

Only a few counts were recorded for this clone. The J gene is TRBJ1-2, the V gene TRBV6-2 or TRBV6-3, with TRBD1 matching 8 bases. Germline V CDR1 and CDR2: MNHEY, SVGEGT. V lost 5 bases and J lost 7; bases outside the gene matches: 6. The CDR3 is 13 residues long. This chain's CDR3 is CASSQGAGGGYTF. The CDR3 nucleotides read TGTGCCAGCAGTCAGGGGGCAGGGGGTGGCTACACCTTC.

The CDR3 sequence: CASSEYRGATEAFF. The CDR3 DNA reads TGTGCCAGCAGTGAATACAGGGGTGCCACTGAAGCTTTCTTT. The V call is TRBV25-1, the J call TRBJ1-1; D is possibly TRBD1 (6 bases). This CDR3 has 14 amino acids. Per germline, CDR1 MGHDK and CDR2 SYGVNS. V was pared by 0 bases and J by 4 bases, with 9 bases between. The complete variable domain, with remaining parts taken from reference TRBV25-1 and TRBJ1-1, reads EADIYQTPRYLVIGTGKKITLECSQTMGHDKMYWYQQDPGMELHLIHYSYGVNSTEKGDLSSESTVSRIRTEHFPLTLESARPSHTSQYLCASSEYRGATEAFFGQGTRLTVV.

The V gene is TRBV5-1, the J gene TRBJ2-1; 9 bases fit TRBD1. CDR1 SGHRS and CDR2 YFSETQ come from the germline V gene. V was pared by 4 bases and J by 6 bases, with 8 bases of the junction left unmatched. The CDR3 has 15 amino acids. Written as DNA, the CDR3 is TGCGCCAGCAGCACCATCCGGGACAGGGTCAATGAGCAGTTCTTC. It codes for CASSTIRDRVNEQFF.

The chain has TRBV11-1 and TRBJ1-2; no definite D call. Trimming took off 1 base at V and 6 bases at J, with 15 bases between the two ends. From germline, CDR1 is SGHAT and CDR2 FQDESV (reference sequence). This CDR3 contains 15 residues. DNA for the CDR3: TGTGCCAGCAGCTTAGATCAGAGACTTGAGGATGGCTACACCTTC. It yields the protein CASSLDQRLEDGYTF. Together with reference TRBV11-1 and TRBJ1-2, the CDR3 gives the full variable domain: EAEVAQSPRYKITEKSQAVAFWCDPISGHATLYWYRQILGQGPELLVQFQDESVVDDSQLPKDRFSAERLKGVDSTLKIQPAELGDSAMYLCASSLDQRLEDGYTFGSGTRLTVV.

This clone was counted a few times. The rearrangement joins TRBV10-3 to TRBJ2-1; D might be TRBD2 (7 bases). The V end was cut by 6 bases, the J end by 3 bases, with 15 bases between. CDR3 length equals 15 residues. Germline CDR1 is ENHRY and CDR2 is SYGVKD. CDR3 coding DNA: TGTGCCATCAGGGGACATAGCGGGCGCTACAATGAGCAGTTCTTC. Translated: CAIRGHSGRYNEQFF.

The chain couples TRBV12-5 to TRBJ1-2, with 10 bases aligning to TRBD1. J lost 2 bases, V lost 6 bases, and 12 bases had no gene match. Germline V gives CDR1 LGHNT, CDR2 FRNRAP. The CDR3 is made up of 17 amino acids. In nucleotides, the CDR3 is TGTGCTAGTGGACTGAGGACAGGGGGTTTTGTAAACTATGGCTACACCTTC. Protein sequence: CASGLRTGGFVNYGYTF.

This clone has more than one count but fewer than ten. The genes are TRBV10-3 and TRBJ2-2, with a tentative D call TRBD1 (5 bases). This CDR3 region has 14 residues. The germline V gene has CDR1 ENHRY and CDR2 SYGVKD. The V and J ends lost 4 bases and 7 bases respectively, with 13 bases between them. The CDR3, as DNA: TGTGCCATCAGTGTGGGGCCTAGGGTCGGGGAGCTGTTTTTT. Amino acids: CAISVGPRVGELFF.

The chain combines TRBV29-1 with TRBJ2-3; D is uncertain. Between the trimmed V and J ends, which lost 3 bases and 2 bases, there was a span of 18 bases. CDR3 length equals 16 residues. Germline assignment: CDR1 SQVTM and CDR2 ANQGSEA. CDR3 region: CSVEVLGRTFTDTQYF. DNA for the CDR3: TGCAGCGTTGAGGTCCTGGGCAGAACCTTCACAGATACGCAGTATTTT.

Comments on this clone: This may come from a read error, since a much larger clone is one base off. The chain carries TRBV5-6 and TRBJ1-1; D might be TRBD1 (5 bases). V shed 1 base and J shed 1 base, with 5 bases lying between them. CDR3 length equals 13 residues. The germline V gene encodes CDR1 SGHDT and CDR2 YYEEEE. The chain's CDR3 is CASSLTGNTEAFF. For the CDR3, the DNA is TGTGCCAGCAGCTTGACAGGGAACACTGAAGCTTTCTTT.

This clone was counted only a few times. The chain uses TRBV5-6 and TRBJ1-5, with a weak D call TRBD1 (5 bases). V lost 4 bases, J lost 1 base, and 18 bases lay in between. This CDR3 contains 17 residues. Germline CDR1 SGHDT, CDR2 YYEEEE. CDR3 region: CASSPGGVYRSNQPQHF. CDR3 DNA: TGTGCCAGCAGCCCCGGGGGTGTCTACAGGAGCAATCAGCCCCAGCATTTT.

The J gene is TRBJ2-3, the V gene TRBV7-3, with D maybe TRBD2 (6 bases). V was shortened by 1 base and J by 0 bases, with 8 bases between the two germline ends. The CDR3 has 15 amino acids. CDR1 is SGHTA, CDR2 FQGTGA, per germline. CDR3 residues: CASSLRRDSTDTQYF. CDR3 coding DNA: TGTGCCAGCAGCTTAAGGAGGGACAGCACAGATACGCAGTATTTT.

The gene calls are TRBV10-3 and TRBJ1-1; no clear D. Between the trimmed V and J ends, which lost 2 bases and 4 bases, there was a span of 11 bases. The CDR3 extends over 14 amino acids. The germline V gene encodes CDR1 ENHRY and CDR2 SYGVKD. CDR3 DNA sequence: TGTGCCATCAGTGAGGGAGGAGGGAGCACTGAAGCTTTCTTT. This translates into CAISEGGGSTEAFF.

The CDR3 sequence is CASSHQFRGYTEAFF. The DNA for the CDR3 is TGCGCCAGCAGCCACCAATTCAGGGGATACACTGAAGCTTTCTTT. The chain employs TRBV4-1 and TRBJ1-1; D possibly corresponds to TRBD1 (6 bases). The CDR3 totals 15 residues. CDR1 is MGHRA, CDR2 YSYEKL, per germline. V gave up 3 bases and J gave up 3 bases, with 14 bases separating them.

A single count supports this clone. The chain employs TRBV5-1 and TRBJ1-3; TRBD1 aligns across 7 bases. This CDR3 has 15 residues. V was pared by 4 bases and J by 4 bases, with 8 bases of the junction left unmatched. Germline CDR1 SGHRS, CDR2 YFSETQ. CDR3 protein: CASSLSTGVGNTIYF. CDR3 bases: TGCGCCAGCAGCCTCAGTACAGGGGTAGGAAACACCATATATTTT.

The chain uses TRBV6-6 and TRBJ2-3, with D perhaps TRBD2 (6 bases). Germline loops: CDR1 MNHNY, CDR2 SVGAGI (reference sequence). The CDR3 extends over 13 amino acids. The ends were cut back, 4 bases at V and 2 bases at J, with 7 bases in the middle. CDR3 DNA: TGTGCCAGCAGTTCGGACTACACAGATACGCAGTATTTT. Encoded protein: CASSSDYTDTQYF.

The chain is built from TRBV12-3 or TRBV12-4 and TRBJ1-1; D not certain. The CDR3 is made up of 13 amino acids. Trimming shortened V by 8 bases and J by 4 bases, and 14 bases separated the two germline ends. The CDR3, as DNA: TGTGCCAGCGGATTGGATGGGAGCACTGAAGCTTTCTTT. Amino acid sequence: CASGLDGSTEAFF.

This clone was observed a few times. V usage is TRBV5-1 and J usage is TRBJ2-3, with 9 bases identical to TRBD1. The CDR3 contains 16 residues. J gave up 2 bases and V 2 bases, and 6 bases lay outside the gene matches. CDR1 SGHRS and CDR2 YFSETQ come from the germline V gene. The chain's CDR3 is CASSFRTGDPTDTQYF. CDR3 bases: TGCGCCAGCAGCTTTCGGACAGGGGACCCCACAGATACGCAGTATTTT.

The rearrangement uses TRBV6-5 and TRBJ2-3; D unresolved. Deletions cut 4 bases from V and 2 bases from J, with 7 bases between. This CDR3 has 13 amino acids. Germline V gives CDR1 MNHEY, CDR2 SVGAGI. The CDR3 sequence is CASSSQATDTQYF. The CDR3 bases are TGTGCCAGCAGTTCGCAGGCCACAGATACGCAGTATTTT.

The V gene is TRBV5-4, the J gene TRBJ1-2; 7 positions match TRBD1. From germline, CDR1 is SGHNT and CDR2 YYREEE (reference sequence). After removal of 0 bases from V and 7 bases from J, the junction contained 9 bases not matched to a gene. The CDR3 runs to 15 residues. CDR3 sequence (DNA): TGTGCCAGCAGCTTGGCCCGGCAGGGGGTGTCTGGCTACACCTTC. Amino acids: CASSLARQGVSGYTF.

The chain is built from TRBV6-4 and TRBJ2-7; possibly TRBD2 for D (5 bases). This CDR3 is built from 14 residues. Per the germline V gene, CDR1 is MRHNA and CDR2 is SNTAGT. The V end was cut by 6 bases, the J end by 0 bases, with 12 bases between. As DNA, the CDR3 is TGTGCCAGCAGGGCGGCGGCGGGCTCCTACGAGCAGTACTTC. It encodes CASRAAAGSYEQYF.

This clone was observed a few times. This chain uses TRBV6-5 with TRBJ1-6; 9 bases are shared with TRBD1. Germline V gene sequence: CDR1 MNHEY, CDR2 SVGAGI. Trimming removed 7 bases from V and 8 bases from J; junction bases left unmatched: 9. The CDR3 is 15 residues long. The CDR3 DNA sequence: TGTGCCAGCAAAGGACAGGGGACAGTCGATTCACCCCTCCACTTT. As protein: CASKGQGTVDSPLHF.

The chain combines TRBV5-6 with TRBJ1-4; no reliable D call. Trimming pared 0 bases from V and 7 bases from J, leaving 10 bases between. CDR3 size: 14 residues. The germline V gene encodes CDR1 SGHDT and CDR2 YYEEEE. This CDR3 reads CASSLAGVSEKLFF. CDR3 DNA: TGTGCCAGCAGCTTGGCCGGGGTGAGTGAAAAACTGTTTTTT.

This clone appeared a single time. The CDR3 sequence is CASSPGDSHQPQHF. The CDR3 region has the DNA TGTGCCAGCAGTCCCGGGGACAGCCATCAGCCCCAGCATTTT. The chain is built from TRBV6-2 or TRBV6-3 and TRBJ1-5; 7 positions agree with TRBD1. Germline values: CDR1 MNHEY, CDR2 SVGEGT. The CDR3 spans 14 residues. V was clipped by 5 bases and J by 5 bases; unmatched bases: 6.

The CDR3 reads CASSLGLTGGNTIYF. The CDR3 DNA follows: TGTGCCAGCAGCTTAGGGCTGACAGGGGGAAACACCATATATTTT. V and J are TRBV7-2 and TRBJ1-3; 7 bases fit TRBD1. The J segment lost 4 bases and the V segment lost 1 base, leaving 4 bases of the junction unmatched. Looked up from germline, CDR1 is SGHTA and CDR2 is FQGNSA. CDR3 length: 15 amino acids.

This chain uses TRBV5-5 with TRBJ2-7, with a possible D match to TRBD1 (6 bases). Germline CDR1 is SGHKS and CDR2 is YYEKEE (reference sequence). V lost 7 bases and J 2 bases, leaving 16 bases between the germline ends. There are 14 residues in the CDR3. This CDR3 reads CASGDRPTTYEQYF. The CDR3 DNA sequence: TGTGCCAGCGGAGACAGGCCGACCACCTACGAGCAGTACTTC.

The chain joins TRBV4-2 to TRBJ1-4; D remains unclear. This CDR3 region has 16 residues. V lost 4 bases and J lost 2, with 14 bases in between. Germline V lookup: CDR1 LGHNA, CDR2 YNFKEQ. CDR3 loop: CASSPPRGRTNEKLFF. The CDR3, as DNA: TGTGCCAGCAGCCCCCCTAGAGGGAGGACTAATGAAAAACTGTTTTTT.

The chain employs TRBV4-3 and TRBJ2-3; a possible D gene is TRBD2 (6 bases). This CDR3 has 17 amino acids. CDR1 is LGHNA, CDR2 YSLEER, per germline. The V and J ends lost 0 bases and 3 bases respectively, with 16 bases between them. CDR3 nucleotides: TGCGCCAGCAGCCAAGATAAGTCCCAGGGAGGTACAGATACGCAGTATTTT. Its translation: CASSQDKSQGGTDTQYF.